These 20 T cell receptor beta chains were all obtained from the same sample, sequenced in a study of T cell responses to AZD1222 COVID-19 vaccine. Assay: immunoSEQ multiplex PCR; the TCRdb copy retains only in-frame clones and omits some. The table lists about 120,000 clones, roughly four fifths of them singletons, with under 10% in the top ten. Sequenced material: peripheral blood, taken on day 0 of AZD1222 vaccination. The receptors here all came from an adult in good health.

With respect to this clone: Other DNA sequences within the sample encode an identical CDR3. V usage is TRBV24-1 and J usage is TRBJ1-5; D is perhaps TRBD1 (6 bases). V lost 4 bases to trimming and J lost 4 bases, with 13 bases between them. Germline assignment: CDR1 KGHDR and CDR2 SFDVKD. The CDR3 is made up of 15 amino acids. CDR3 region: CATSDGQSSNQPQHF. The CDR3 bases are TGTGCCACCAGTGACGGACAGTCCTCGAATCAGCCCCAGCATTTT.

This chain connects TRBV6-5 to TRBJ2-1; D is undetermined. Germline V gives CDR1 MNHEY, CDR2 SVGAGI. The CDR3 runs 15 residues. V was shortened by 5 bases and J by 5 bases, with 16 bases between the two germline ends. CDR3 sequence reads: CASSTSRRRDNEQFF. CDR3 DNA sequence: TGTGCCAGCAGTACGTCCCGGCGGAGAGACAATGAGCAGTTCTTC.

The chain carries TRBV10-3 and TRBJ1-4, with D possibly being TRBD1 (6 bases). The CDR3 runs to 16 residues. In germline, CDR1 is ENHRY, CDR2 SYGVKD. Trimming pared 0 bases from V and 3 bases from J, leaving 11 bases between. CDR3 in amino acids: CAISESVEGANEKLFF. For the CDR3, the DNA is TGTGCCATCAGTGAGTCGGTGGAGGGGGCTAATGAAAAACTGTTTTTT.

This chain links TRBV15 with TRBJ2-7, with no clear D. Trimming pared 4 bases from V and 6 bases from J, leaving 10 bases between. This CDR3 is built from 12 residues. Germline V CDR1 and CDR2: LNHNV, YYDKDF (reference sequence). The CDR3 bases are TGTGCCACCAGCAAGGACCTAAGCGAGCAGTACTTC. This translates into CATSKDLSEQYF.

V and J are TRBV7-2 and TRBJ2-1; possibly TRBD1 for D (6 bases). This CDR3 spans 13 amino acids. Germline values: CDR1 SGHTA, CDR2 FQGNSA. V lost 1 base, J lost 11 bases, and 12 bases lay in between. The CDR3 coding sequence is TGTGCCAGCAGCTTAGGGAATGACAGGCAGCAGTTCTTC. Protein sequence: CASSLGNDRQQFF.

This clone was counted ten times or more. The same CDR3 can be traced to other DNA sequences in this sample. This rearrangement joins TRBV5-1 to TRBJ2-3; 12 positions agree with TRBD2. Per germline, CDR1 SGHRS and CDR2 YFSETQ. This CDR3 has 16 residues. The J segment lost 3 bases and the V segment lost 0 bases, leaving 2 bases of the junction unmatched. The CDR3 protein is CASSLGTSGTTDTQYF. In DNA form, the CDR3 reads TGCGCCAGCAGCTTGGGGACTAGCGGGACGACAGATACGCAGTATTTT.

The chain is built from TRBV20-1 and TRBJ2-3; possible D gene TRBD1, 6 bases. Per the germline V gene, CDR1 is DFQATT and CDR2 is SNEGSKA (reference sequence). The CDR3 is 15 amino acids. Trimming shortened V by 3 bases and J by 2 bases, and 15 bases separated the two germline ends. The CDR3 DNA sequence: TGCAGTGCTAGTCGACCAGGGGCGAACACAGATACGCAGTATTTT. Translating it yields CSASRPGANTDTQYF.

The count of this clone is one. V is TRBV5-1 and J is TRBJ1-2; D not certain. The CDR3 covers 14 residues. Trimming cost V 4 bases and J 2 bases, with 12 bases left between them. Germline values: CDR1 SGHRS, CDR2 YFSETQ. In DNA, the CDR3 is TGCGCCAGCAGCAGCCGCGGATACAACTATGGCTACACCTTC. This codes for CASSSRGYNYGYTF.

The chain employs TRBV6-6 and TRBJ2-5; possibly TRBD1 for D (7 bases). CDR3 length equals 12 residues. Per germline, CDR1 MNHNY and CDR2 SVGAGI (reference sequence). The V and J ends lost 7 bases and 5 bases respectively, with 11 bases between them. CDR3 DNA sequence: TGTGCCAGCAAACAGGGGAGGGAGACCCAGTACTTC. Protein: CASKQGRETQYF.

The genes are TRBV5-1 and TRBJ1-3, with D perhaps TRBD1 (5 bases). This CDR3 region has 14 residues. Trimming shortened V by 7 bases and J by 2 bases, and 13 bases separated the two germline ends. Germline V gives CDR1 SGHRS, CDR2 YFSETQ. Here the CDR3 reads CASRSGGTGNTIYF. For the CDR3, the DNA is TGCGCCAGCCGATCCGGGGGAACTGGAAACACCATATATTTT.

The chain recombines TRBV7-2 with TRBJ1-3, with D possibly being TRBD1 (5 bases). V lost 2 bases and J 2 bases, leaving 10 bases between the germline ends. Germline CDR1 SGHTA, CDR2 FQGNSA. The CDR3 length is 15 residues. CDR3 region: CASSLQGNTGNTIYF. For the CDR3, the DNA is TGTGCCAGCAGCTTACAGGGCAACACTGGAAACACCATATATTTT.

V and J are TRBV28 and TRBJ2-5; no clear D gene. Germline CDR1 is MDHEN and CDR2 is SYDVKM. The CDR3 sequence is 13 residues long. The germline V and J ends were trimmed by 6 bases and 3 bases, with 11 bases remaining between them. The CDR3 coding sequence is TGTGCCAGCAGCTCCCCTGGGAAAGAGACCCAGTACTTC. It specifies CASSSPGKETQYF.

The rearrangement joins TRBV4-1 to TRBJ1-6, with a weak D call TRBD1 (5 bases). This CDR3 is built from 18 residues. V was pared by 0 bases and J by 2 bases, with 14 bases between. Germline V gives CDR1 MGHRA, CDR2 YSYEKL. The chain's CDR3 is CASSQDPGRMTYNSPLHF. The CDR3 DNA reads TGCGCCAGCAGCCAAGATCCAGGGAGAATGACCTATAATTCACCCCTCCACTTT.

The V gene is TRBV28, the J gene TRBJ1-5, with TRBD1 as a possible D gene (6 bases). V was clipped by 2 bases and J by 6 bases, with 11 bases between them. This CDR3 is 14 amino acids long. Germline CDR1 and CDR2: MDHEN and SYDVKM. CDR3 sequence reads: CASSLGGARQPQHF. The CDR3 nucleotides read TGTGCCAGCAGTTTAGGGGGGGCTCGTCAGCCCCAGCATTTT.

This chain uses TRBV5-1 with TRBJ2-2; D is perhaps TRBD1 (6 bases). Germline CDR1 is SGHRS and CDR2 is YFSETQ. Trimming stripped 2 bases from V and 3 bases from J, with 11 bases between. The CDR3 has 15 amino acids. The CDR3 spells CASSFGQRDTGELFF. For the CDR3, the DNA is TGCGCCAGCAGCTTTGGACAGCGAGACACCGGGGAGCTGTTTTTT.

This clone was counted once. The chain combines TRBV7-2 with TRBJ1-6, with 9 bases that match TRBD1. V shed 0 bases, J shed 9 bases, and the junction held 6 bases outside the gene matches. The germline V gene has CDR1 SGHTA and CDR2 FQGNSA. CDR3 length: 16 amino acids. The CDR3 nucleotides are TGTGCCAGCAGCTTAGCCGGACAGGGGAGGACTTCACCCCTCCACTTT. Translating it yields CASSLAGQGRTSPLHF. The variable domain in full, with the rest retrieved from reference TRBV7-2 and TRBJ1-6, is GAGVSQSPSNKVTEKGKDVELRCDPISGHTALYWYRQSLGQGLEFLIYFQGNSAPDKSGLPSDRFSAERTGGSVSTLTIQRTQQEDSAVYLCASSLAGQGRTSPLHFGNGTRLTVT.

The chain is built from TRBV24-1 and TRBJ1-2; perhaps TRBD1 as D (6 bases). CDR3 length: 14 amino acids. In germline, CDR1 is KGHDR, CDR2 SFDVKD. V gave up 5 bases and J gave up 6 bases, with 15 bases separating them. The DNA for the CDR3 is TGTGCCACCAGTGGGGGACATTCCAAGGATGGCTACACCTTC. Its protein product is CATSGGHSKDGYTF.

V usage is TRBV5-1 and J usage is TRBJ1-6; 10 nucleotides line up with TRBD1. Germline loops: CDR1 SGHRS, CDR2 YFSETQ. Trimming took 4 bases from V and 7 from J; bases not matched to a gene: 5. The CDR3 has 15 amino acids. The CDR3 bases are TGCGCCAGCAGCGGACAGGGGGGAGGGAATTCACCCCTCCACTTT. Its translation is CASSGQGGGNSPLHF.

This chain uses TRBV6-5 with TRBJ2-3; D unresolved. The CDR3 has 11 residues. Germline loops: CDR1 MNHEY, CDR2 SVGAGI. V lost 6 bases to trimming and J lost 5 bases, with 6 bases between them. CDR3 bases: TGTGCCAGCAGGGATCAAGATACGCAGTATTTT. The encoded protein is CASRDQDTQYF.

The gene calls are TRBV5-1 and TRBJ1-2, with D maybe TRBD1 (6 bases). CDR1 SGHRS and CDR2 YFSETQ come from the germline V gene. The CDR3 loop spans 14 amino acids. Trimming left V 4 bases short and J 4 bases short, with 14 bases between. This CDR3 is CASSRSDRTYGYTF. DNA of the CDR3: TGCGCCAGCAGCAGGAGTGACAGGACCTATGGCTACACCTTC.